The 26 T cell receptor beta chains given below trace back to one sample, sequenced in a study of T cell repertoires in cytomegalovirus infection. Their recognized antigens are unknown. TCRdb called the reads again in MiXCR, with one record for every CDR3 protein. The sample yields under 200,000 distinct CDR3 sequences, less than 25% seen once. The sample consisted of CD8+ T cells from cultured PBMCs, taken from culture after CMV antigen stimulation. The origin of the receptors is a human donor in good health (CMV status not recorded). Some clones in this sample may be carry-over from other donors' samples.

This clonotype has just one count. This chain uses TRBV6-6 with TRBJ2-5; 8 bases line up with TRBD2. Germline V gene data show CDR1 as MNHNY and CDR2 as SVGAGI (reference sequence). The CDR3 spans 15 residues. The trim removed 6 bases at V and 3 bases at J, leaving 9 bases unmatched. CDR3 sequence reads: CASRSRGGLEETQYF. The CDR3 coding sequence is TGTGCCAGCAGATCCCGGGGGGGCCTTGAAGAGACCCAGTACTTC.

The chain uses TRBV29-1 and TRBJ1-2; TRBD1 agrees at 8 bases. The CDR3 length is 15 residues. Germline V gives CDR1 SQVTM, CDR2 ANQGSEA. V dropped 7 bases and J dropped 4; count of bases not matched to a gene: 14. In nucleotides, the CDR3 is TGCAGCGCAGAGACGACAGGGGATCTATTCTATGGCTACACCTTC. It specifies CSAETTGDLFYGYTF.

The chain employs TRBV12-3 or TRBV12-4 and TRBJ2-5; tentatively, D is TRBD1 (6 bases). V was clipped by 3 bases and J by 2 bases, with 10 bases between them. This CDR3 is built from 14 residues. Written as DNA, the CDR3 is TGTGCCAGCAGTTTTTTACAGGGACAAGAGACCCAGTACTTC. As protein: CASSFLQGQETQYF.

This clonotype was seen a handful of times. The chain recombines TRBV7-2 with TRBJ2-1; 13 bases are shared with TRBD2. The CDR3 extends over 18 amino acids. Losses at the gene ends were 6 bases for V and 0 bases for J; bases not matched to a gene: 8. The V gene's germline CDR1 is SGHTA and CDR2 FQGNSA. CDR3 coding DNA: TGTGCCAGCAGACTGACTAGCGGGGGGCTCAGCTCCTACAATGAGCAGTTCTTC. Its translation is CASRLTSGGLSSYNEQFF.

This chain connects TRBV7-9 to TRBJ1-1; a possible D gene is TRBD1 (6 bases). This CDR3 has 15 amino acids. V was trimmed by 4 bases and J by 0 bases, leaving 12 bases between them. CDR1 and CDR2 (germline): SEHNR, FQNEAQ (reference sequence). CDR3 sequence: CASSSRDTLNTEAFF. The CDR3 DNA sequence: TGTGCCAGCAGCTCTCGGGACACCCTGAACACTGAAGCTTTCTTT. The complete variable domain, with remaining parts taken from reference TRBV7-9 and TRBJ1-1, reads DTGVSQNPRHKITKRGQNVTFRCDPISEHNRLYWYRQTLGQGPEFLTYFQNEAQLEKSRLLSDRFSAERPKGSFSTLEIQRTEQGDSAMYLCASSSRDTLNTEAFFGQGTRLTVV.

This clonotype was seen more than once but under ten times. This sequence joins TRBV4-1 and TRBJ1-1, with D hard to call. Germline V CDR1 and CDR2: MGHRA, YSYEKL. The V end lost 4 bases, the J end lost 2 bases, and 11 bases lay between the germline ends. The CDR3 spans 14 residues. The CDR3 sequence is CASSLMDGNTEAFF. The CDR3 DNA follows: TGCGCCAGCAGCCTCATGGACGGAAACACTGAAGCTTTCTTT.

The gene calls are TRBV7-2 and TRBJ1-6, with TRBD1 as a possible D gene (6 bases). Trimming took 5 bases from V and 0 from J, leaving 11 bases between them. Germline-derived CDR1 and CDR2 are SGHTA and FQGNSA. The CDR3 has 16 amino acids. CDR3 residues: CASSRDIDSYNSPLHF. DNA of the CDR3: TGTGCCAGCAGCCGGGACATAGACTCCTATAATTCACCCCTCCACTTT.

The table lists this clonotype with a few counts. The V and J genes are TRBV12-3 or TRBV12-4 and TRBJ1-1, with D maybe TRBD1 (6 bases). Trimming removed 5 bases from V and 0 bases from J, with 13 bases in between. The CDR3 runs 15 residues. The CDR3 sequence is CASSPRTDMNTEAFF. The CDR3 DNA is TGTGCCAGCAGTCCGCGGACAGACATGAACACTGAAGCTTTCTTT.

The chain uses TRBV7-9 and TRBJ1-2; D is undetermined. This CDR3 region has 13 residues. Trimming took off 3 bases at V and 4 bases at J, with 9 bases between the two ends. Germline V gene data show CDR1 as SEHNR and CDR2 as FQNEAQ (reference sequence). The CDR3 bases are TGTGCCAGCAGCTTTGCTGGTGGCTATGGCTACACCTTC. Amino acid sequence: CASSFAGGYGYTF.

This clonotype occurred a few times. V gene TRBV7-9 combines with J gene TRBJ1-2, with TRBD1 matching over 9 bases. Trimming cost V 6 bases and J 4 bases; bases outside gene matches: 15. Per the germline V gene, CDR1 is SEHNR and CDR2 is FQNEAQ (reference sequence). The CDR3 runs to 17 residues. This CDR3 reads CASSPVTGTGMIYGYTF. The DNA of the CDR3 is TGTGCCAGCAGTCCAGTAACCGGGACAGGGATGATCTATGGCTACACCTTC.

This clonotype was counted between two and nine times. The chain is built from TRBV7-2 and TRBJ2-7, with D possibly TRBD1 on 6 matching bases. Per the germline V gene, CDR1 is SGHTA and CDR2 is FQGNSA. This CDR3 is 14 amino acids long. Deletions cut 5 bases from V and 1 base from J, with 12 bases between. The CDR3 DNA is TGTGCCAGCAGCCTCTTACAGGGATCCTACGAGCAGTACTTC. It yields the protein CASSLLQGSYEQYF.

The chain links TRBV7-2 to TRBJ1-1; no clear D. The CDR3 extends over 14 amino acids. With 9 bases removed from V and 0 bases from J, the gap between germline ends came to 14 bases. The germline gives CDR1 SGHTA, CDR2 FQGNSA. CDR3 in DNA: TGTGCCAGTATGGAAAGGCCTCTGAACACTGAAGCTTTCTTT. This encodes CASMERPLNTEAFF.

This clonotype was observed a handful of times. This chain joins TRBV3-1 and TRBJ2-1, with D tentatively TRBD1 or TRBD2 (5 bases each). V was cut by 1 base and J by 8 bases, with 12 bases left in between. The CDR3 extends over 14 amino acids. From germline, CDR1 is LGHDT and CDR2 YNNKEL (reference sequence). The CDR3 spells CASSQAYGADEQFF. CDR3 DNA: TGTGCCAGCAGCCAAGCGTACGGGGCCGATGAGCAGTTCTTC.

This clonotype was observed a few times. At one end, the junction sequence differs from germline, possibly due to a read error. CDR3 amino acids: CATLSGTGGGTF. Written as DNA, the CDR3 is TGTGCCACACTATCCGGGACAGGGGGCGGCACTTTC. The V call is TRBV27, the J call TRBJ1-2; 12 nucleotides line up with TRBD1. Germline assignment: CDR1 MNHEY and CDR2 SMNVEV (reference sequence). This CDR3 contains 12 residues.

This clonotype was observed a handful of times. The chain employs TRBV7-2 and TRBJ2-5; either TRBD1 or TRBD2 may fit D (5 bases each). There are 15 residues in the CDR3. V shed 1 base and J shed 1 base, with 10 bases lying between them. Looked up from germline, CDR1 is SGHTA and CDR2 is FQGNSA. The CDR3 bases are TGTGCCAGCAGCTTAGTGGGGGACCCCCAAGAGACCCAGTACTTC. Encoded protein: CASSLVGDPQETQYF. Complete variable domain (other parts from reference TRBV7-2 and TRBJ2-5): GAGVSQSPSNKVTEKGKDVELRCDPISGHTALYWYRQSLGQGLEFLIYFQGNSAPDKSGLPSDRFSAERTGGSVSTLTIQRTQQEDSAVYLCASSLVGDPQETQYFGPGTRLLVL.

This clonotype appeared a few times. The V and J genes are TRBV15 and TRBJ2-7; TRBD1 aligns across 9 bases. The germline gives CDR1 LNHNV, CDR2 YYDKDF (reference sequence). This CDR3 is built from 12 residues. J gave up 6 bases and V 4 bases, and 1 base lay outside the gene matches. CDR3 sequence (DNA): TGTGCCACCAGCACGACAGGGGGCGAGCAGTACTTC. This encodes CATSTTGGEQYF.

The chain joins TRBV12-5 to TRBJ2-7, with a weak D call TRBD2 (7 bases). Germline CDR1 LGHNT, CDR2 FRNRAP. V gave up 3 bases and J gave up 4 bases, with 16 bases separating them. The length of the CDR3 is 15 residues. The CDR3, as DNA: TGTGCTAGTGGTTTCGGCGGGGGCACTCGTTACGAGCAGTACTTC. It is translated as CASGFGGGTRYEQYF.

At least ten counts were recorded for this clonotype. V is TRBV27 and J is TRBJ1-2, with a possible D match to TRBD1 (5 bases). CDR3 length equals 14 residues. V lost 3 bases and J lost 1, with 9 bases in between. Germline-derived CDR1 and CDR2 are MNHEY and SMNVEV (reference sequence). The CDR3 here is CASSLQGGNYGYTF. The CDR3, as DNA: TGTGCCAGCAGTTTGCAGGGAGGTAACTATGGCTACACCTTC.

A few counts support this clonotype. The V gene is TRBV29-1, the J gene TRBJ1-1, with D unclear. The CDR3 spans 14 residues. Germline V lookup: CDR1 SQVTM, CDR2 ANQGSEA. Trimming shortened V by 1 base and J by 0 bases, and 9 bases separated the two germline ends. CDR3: CSVEGLGMNTEAFF. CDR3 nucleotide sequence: TGCAGCGTTGAAGGTCTGGGCATGAACACTGAAGCTTTCTTT.

The chain's CDR3 is CASSHALGSHEQFF. In DNA, the CDR3 is TGCGCCAGCAGCCATGCCCTGGGAAGCCATGAGCAGTTCTTC. The V call is TRBV4-1, the J call TRBJ2-1, with D uncertain. Germline-derived CDR1 and CDR2 are MGHRA and YSYEKL. CDR3 size: 14 residues. V was clipped by 3 bases and J by 8 bases, with 14 bases between them.

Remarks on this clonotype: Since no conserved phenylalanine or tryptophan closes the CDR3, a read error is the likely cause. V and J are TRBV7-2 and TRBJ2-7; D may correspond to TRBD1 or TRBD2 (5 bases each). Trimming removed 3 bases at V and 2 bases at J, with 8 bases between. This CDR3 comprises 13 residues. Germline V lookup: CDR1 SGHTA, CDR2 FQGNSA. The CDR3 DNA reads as TGTGCCAGCAGCTTCGGGACCACCTACGAGCAGTACTTA. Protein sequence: CASSFGTTYEQYL.

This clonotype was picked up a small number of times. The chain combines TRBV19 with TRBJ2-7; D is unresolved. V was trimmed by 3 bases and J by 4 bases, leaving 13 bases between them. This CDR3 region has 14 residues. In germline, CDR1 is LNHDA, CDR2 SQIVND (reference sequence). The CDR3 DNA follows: TGTGCCAGTAGTATCGTAGCAGCCACTTACGAGCAGTACTTC. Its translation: CASSIVAATYEQYF. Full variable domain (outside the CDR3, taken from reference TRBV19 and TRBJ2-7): DGGITQSPKYLFRKEGQNVTLSCEQNLNHDAMYWYRQDPGQGLRLIYYSQIVNDFQKGDIAEGYSVSREKKESFPLTVTSAQKNPTAFYLCASSIVAATYEQYFGPGTRLTVT.

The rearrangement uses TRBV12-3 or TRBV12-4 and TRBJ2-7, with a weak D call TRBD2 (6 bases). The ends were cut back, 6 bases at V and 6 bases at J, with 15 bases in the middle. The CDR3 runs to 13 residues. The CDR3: CASSPGGAGEQYF. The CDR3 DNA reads TGTGCCAGCAGCCCTGGAGGGGCGGGCGAGCAGTACTTC.

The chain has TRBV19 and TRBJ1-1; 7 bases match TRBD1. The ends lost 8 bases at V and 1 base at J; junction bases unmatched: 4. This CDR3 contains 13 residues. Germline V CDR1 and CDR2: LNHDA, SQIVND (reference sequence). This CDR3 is CASGDSWNTEAFF. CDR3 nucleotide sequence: TGTGCCAGTGGGGACAGCTGGAACACTGAAGCTTTCTTT.

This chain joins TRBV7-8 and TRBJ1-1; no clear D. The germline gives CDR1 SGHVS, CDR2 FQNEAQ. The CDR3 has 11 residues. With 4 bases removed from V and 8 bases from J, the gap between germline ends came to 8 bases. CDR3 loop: CASSWLTEAFF. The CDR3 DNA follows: TGTGCCAGCAGCTGGCTGACCGAAGCTTTCTTT.

CDR3 amino acids: CASRSTGMNTEAFF. The CDR3 DNA reads TGCGCCAGCAGATCCACAGGGATGAACACTGAAGCTTTCTTT. V and J are TRBV5-1 and TRBJ1-1; D might be TRBD1 (6 bases). Germline V gene data show CDR1 as SGHRS and CDR2 as YFSETQ. This CDR3 has 14 amino acids. Deletions cut 5 bases from V and 0 bases from J, with 11 bases between.